This T cell receptor beta chain was captured in a study of OX40 agonist ivuxolimab in advanced cancers. About the study as a whole: Ivuxolimab was an agonistic, fully human IgG2 monoclonal antibody directed against OX40 (CD134), a costimulatory receptor. Intravenous ivuxolimab was administered to patients every 2 weeks at six dose levels: 0.01, 0.1, 0.3, 1.5, 3 and 10 mg/kg. Of the roughly 50 dose-escalation patients, hepatocellular carcinoma was present in approximately 20, melanoma in around 15, renal cell carcinoma in 9 and head and neck cancer in 9. In the dose-escalation cohort, more than 75% of patients were male, and the mean age was approximately 60 years, with a range of 23 to 79. Patients were allowed to have had prior anti-PD-1, anti-PD-L1 or anti-CTLA-4 therapy, and 40% of the dose-escalation patients had previously received checkpoint inhibitors. Three dose-escalation patients achieved partial responses, one with hepatocellular carcinoma and two with cutaneous melanoma. The point of sequencing TCRbeta in the periphery was to test whether ivuxolimab changed TCR sequence diversity and drove clonal T-cell expansion. The paper covers the monotherapy dose-escalation part of the phase I ivuxolimab trial, which included N of about 56 patients. The investigation overall reported the following: The antigen specificity of the peripheral T cells that underwent clonal expansion was not determined. In the 0.1-3.0 mg/kg groups, partial responders were among the patients with the lowest normalized peripheral clonal expansion, particularly in CD8+ T cells. At doses of 0.1 to 3.0 mg/kg, clonal expansion of both CD4+ and CD8+ T cells in blood was seen between baseline and week 6. After ivuxolimab, more expanded clones were found on average in CD8+ T cells than in CD4+ T cells. Low levels of normalized T-cell clonal expansion were also seen in some nonresponding patients.

Patients with autoimmune disease history or receiving systemic immunosuppression were excluded from the trial. In every dose cohort, peripheral blood was drawn for TCR sequencing at baseline, cycle 4 day 1, and cycle 7 day 1. Samples were obtained from an open-label, multicenter, first-in-human phase I dose-escalation trial of ivuxolimab. Adults with locally advanced or metastatic melanoma, renal cell, hepatocellular, or head and neck squamous cell carcinoma were enrolled in the trial. CD4+ and CD8+ T cells were sorted separately from peripheral blood before TCR sequencing. CDR1 LNHDA and CDR2 SQIVND are derived from the germline V gene (reference sequence). V sheds 2 bases and J sheds 0 bases, leaving 14 bases between their ends. Counted from cysteine to phenylalanine, this CDR3 has 16 amino acids. This entry keeps only the CDR3 DNA: 48 bases, framed from base 1. For sequencing of the TCRbeta CDR3 region, genomic DNA was extracted from the sorted cells. The immunoSEQ Assay was used to sequence the TCRbeta CDR3 regions. Drawn from immuneACCESS, this table holds only the in-frame rearrangements with V and J called that TCRdb kept. Clones are partly lost; checked studies trace under half to an unresolved V gene and leave the rest unexplained. Here the sample has approximately 45,000 clones; just under 95% occur a single time. The top ten constitute approximately 11% of the sample.

A note on this clone: What antigen it recognizes has not been identified. It has no much larger one-base neighbor in the sample; base qualities were not kept.

This TCR was sampled from an adult with an advanced solid tumor such as melanoma, head and neck, liver or kidney cancer. The sample consisted of CD4+ or CD8+ T cells sorted from blood, taken in a trial of the OX40 agonist ivuxolimab. The chain joins TRBV19 to TRBJ2-7, with an unclear D gene assignment. The DNA is TGTGCCAGTAGTATACTCGGCTCTTGGGGCTCCTACGAGCAGTACTTC. Its protein is CASSILGSWGSYEQYF. The reference TRBV19 and TRBJ2-7 proteins fill in what lies around the CDR3, so the full variable domain reads DGGITQSPKYLFRKEGQNVTLSCEQNLNHDAMYWYRQDPGQGLRLIYYSQIVNDFQKGDIAEGYSVSREKKESFPLTVTSAQKNPTAFYLCASSILGSWGSYEQYFGPGTRLTVT.